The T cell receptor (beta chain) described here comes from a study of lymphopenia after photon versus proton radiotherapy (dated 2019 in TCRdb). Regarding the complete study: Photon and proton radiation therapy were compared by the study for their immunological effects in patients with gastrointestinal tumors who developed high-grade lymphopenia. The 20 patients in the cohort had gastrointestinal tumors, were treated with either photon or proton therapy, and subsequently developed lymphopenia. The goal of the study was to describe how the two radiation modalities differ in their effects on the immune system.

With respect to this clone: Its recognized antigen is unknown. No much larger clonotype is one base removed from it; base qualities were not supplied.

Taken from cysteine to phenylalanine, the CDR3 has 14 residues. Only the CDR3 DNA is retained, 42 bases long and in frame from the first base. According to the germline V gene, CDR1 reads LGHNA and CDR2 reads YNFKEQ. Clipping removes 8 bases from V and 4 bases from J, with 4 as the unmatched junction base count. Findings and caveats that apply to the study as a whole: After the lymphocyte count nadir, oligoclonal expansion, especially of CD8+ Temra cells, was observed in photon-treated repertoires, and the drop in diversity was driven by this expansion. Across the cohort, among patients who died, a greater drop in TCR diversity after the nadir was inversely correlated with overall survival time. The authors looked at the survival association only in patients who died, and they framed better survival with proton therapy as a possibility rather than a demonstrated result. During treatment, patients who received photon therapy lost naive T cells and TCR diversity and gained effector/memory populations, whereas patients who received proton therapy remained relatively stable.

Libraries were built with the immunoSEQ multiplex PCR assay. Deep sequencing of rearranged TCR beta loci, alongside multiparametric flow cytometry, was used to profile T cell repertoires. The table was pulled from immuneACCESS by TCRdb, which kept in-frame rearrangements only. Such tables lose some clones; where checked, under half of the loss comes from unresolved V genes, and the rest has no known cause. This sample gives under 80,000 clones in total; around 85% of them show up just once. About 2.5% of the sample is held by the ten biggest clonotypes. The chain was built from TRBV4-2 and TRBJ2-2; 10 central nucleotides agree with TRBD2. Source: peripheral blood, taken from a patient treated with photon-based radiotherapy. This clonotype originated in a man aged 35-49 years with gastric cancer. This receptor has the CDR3 CASASGGGTGELFF. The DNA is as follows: TGTGCCAGCGCTAGCGGGGGAGGCACCGGGGAGCTGTTTTTT.